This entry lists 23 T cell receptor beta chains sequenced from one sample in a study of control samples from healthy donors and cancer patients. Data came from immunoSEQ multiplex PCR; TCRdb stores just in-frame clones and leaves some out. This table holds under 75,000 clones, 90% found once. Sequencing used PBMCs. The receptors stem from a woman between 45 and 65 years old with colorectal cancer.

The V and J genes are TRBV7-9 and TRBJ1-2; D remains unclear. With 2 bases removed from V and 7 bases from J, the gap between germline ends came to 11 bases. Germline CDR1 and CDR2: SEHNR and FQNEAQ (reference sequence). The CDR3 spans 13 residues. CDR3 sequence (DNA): TGTGCCAGCAGCTTACGGGAGGATTTTGGCTACACCTTC. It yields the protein CASSLREDFGYTF. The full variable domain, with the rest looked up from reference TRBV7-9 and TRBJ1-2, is DTGVSQNPRHKITKRGQNVTFRCDPISEHNRLYWYRQTLGQGPEFLTYFQNEAQLEKSRLLSDRFSAERPKGSFSTLEIQRTEQGDSAMYLCASSLREDFGYTFGSGTRLTVV.

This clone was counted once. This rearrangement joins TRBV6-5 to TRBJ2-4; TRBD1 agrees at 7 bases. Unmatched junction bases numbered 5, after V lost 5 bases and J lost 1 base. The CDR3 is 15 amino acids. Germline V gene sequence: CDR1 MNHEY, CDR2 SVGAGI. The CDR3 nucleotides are TGTGCCAGCAGTACGCGACAGGGCGCCAAAAACATTCAGTACTTC. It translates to CASSTRQGAKNIQYF.

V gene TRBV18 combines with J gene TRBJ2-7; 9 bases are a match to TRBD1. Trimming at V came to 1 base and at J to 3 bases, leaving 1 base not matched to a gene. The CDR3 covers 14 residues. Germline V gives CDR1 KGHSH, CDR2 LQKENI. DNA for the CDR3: TGTGCCAGCTCACCACGGGACAGGGTCTACGAGCAGTACTTC. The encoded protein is CASSPRDRVYEQYF.

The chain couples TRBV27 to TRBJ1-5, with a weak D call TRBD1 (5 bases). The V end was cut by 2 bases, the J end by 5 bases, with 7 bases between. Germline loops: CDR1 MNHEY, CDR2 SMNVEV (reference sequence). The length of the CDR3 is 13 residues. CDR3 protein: CASSLQGHQPQHF. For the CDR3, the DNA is TGTGCCAGCAGTTTACAGGGACATCAGCCCCAGCATTTT.

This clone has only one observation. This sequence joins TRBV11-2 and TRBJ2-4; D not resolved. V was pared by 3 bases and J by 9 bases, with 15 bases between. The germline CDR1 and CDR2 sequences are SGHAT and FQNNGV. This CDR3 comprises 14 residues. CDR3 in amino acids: CASSFGQESGIQYF. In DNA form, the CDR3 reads TGTGCCAGCAGCTTCGGGCAGGAGTCGGGCATTCAGTACTTC.

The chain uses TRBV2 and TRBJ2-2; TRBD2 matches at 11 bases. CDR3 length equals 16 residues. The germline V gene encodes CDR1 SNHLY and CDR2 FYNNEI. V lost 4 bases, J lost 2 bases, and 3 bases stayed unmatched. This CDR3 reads CASSVAGGGNTGELFF. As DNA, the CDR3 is TGTGCCAGCAGTGTAGCGGGAGGGGGAAACACCGGGGAGCTGTTTTTT. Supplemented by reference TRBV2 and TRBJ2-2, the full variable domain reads EPEVTQTPSHQVTQMGQEVILRCVPISNHLYFYWYRQILGQKVEFLVSFYNNEISEKSEIFDDQFSVERPDGSNFTLKIRSTKLEDSAMYFCASSVAGGGNTGELFFGEGSRLTVL.

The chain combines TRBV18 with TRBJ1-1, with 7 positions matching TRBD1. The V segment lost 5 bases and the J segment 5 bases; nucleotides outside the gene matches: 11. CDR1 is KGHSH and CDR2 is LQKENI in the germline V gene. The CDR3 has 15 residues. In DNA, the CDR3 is TGTGCCAGCTCAGCCTCTCAGGGGGTTGGGACTGAAGCTTTCTTT. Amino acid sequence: CASSASQGVGTEAFF.

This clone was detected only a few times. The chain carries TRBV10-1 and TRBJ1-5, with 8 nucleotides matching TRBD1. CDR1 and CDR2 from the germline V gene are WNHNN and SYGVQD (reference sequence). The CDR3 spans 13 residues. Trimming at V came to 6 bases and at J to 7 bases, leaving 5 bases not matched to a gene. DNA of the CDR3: TGCGCCAGCAGCGCAGGGGGCACGCAGCCCCAGCATTTT. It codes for CASSAGGTQPQHF.

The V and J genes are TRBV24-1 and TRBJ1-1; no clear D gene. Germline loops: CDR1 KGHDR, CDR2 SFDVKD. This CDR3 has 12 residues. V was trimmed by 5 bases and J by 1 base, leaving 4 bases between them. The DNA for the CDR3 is TGTGCCACCAGTGCCGCGAACACTGAAGCTTTCTTT. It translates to CATSAANTEAFF.

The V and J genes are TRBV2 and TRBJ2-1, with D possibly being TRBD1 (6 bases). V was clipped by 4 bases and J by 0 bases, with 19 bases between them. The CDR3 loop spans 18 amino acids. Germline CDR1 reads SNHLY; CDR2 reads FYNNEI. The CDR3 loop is CASSGRQATPISYNEQFF. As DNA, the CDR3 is TGTGCCAGCAGTGGTCGACAGGCAACCCCCATCTCCTACAATGAGCAGTTCTTC.

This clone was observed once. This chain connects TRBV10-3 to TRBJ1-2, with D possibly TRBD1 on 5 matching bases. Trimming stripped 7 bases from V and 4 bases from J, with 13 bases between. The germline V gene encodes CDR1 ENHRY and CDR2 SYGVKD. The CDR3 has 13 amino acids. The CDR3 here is CAIMEGPGYGYTF. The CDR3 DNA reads TGTGCCATCATGGAGGGACCGGGCTATGGCTACACCTTC.

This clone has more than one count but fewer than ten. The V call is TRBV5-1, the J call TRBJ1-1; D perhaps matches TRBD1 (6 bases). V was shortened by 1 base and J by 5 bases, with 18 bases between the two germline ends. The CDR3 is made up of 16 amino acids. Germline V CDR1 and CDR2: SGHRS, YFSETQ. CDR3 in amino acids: CASSLQGQGRHTEAFF. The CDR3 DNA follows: TGCGCCAGCAGCTTGCAGGGGCAGGGTAGGCATACTGAAGCTTTCTTT.

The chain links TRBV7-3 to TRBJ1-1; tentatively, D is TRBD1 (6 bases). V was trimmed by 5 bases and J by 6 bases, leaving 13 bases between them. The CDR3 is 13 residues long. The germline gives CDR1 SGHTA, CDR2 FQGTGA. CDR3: CASSGQQGAEAFF. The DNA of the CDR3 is TGTGCCAGCAGCGGACAGCAGGGTGCTGAAGCTTTCTTT.

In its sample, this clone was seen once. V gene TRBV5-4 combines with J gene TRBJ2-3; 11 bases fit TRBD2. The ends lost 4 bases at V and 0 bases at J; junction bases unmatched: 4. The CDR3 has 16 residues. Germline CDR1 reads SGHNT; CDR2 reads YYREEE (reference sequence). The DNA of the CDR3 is TGTGCCAGCAGCCCGAGACTAGCGGGGAGCACAGATACGCAGTATTTT. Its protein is CASSPRLAGSTDTQYF.

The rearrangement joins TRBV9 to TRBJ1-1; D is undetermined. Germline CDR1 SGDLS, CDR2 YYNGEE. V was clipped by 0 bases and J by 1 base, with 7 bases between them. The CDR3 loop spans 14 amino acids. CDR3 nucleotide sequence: TGTGCCAGCAGCGTAGGGTGGGGGAACACTGAAGCTTTCTTT. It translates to CASSVGWGNTEAFF.

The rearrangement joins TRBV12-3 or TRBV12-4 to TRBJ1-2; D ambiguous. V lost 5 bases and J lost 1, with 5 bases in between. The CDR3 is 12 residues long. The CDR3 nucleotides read TGTGCCAGCAGTCGTAGTAACTATGGCTACACCTTC. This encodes CASSRSNYGYTF.

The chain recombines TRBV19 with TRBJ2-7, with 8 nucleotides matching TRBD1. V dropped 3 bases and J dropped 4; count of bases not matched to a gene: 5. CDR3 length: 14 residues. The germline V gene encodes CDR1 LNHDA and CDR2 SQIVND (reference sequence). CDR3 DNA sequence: TGTGCCAGTAGTATCAGGGGGCGCATATACGAGCAGTACTTC. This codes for CASSIRGRIYEQYF.

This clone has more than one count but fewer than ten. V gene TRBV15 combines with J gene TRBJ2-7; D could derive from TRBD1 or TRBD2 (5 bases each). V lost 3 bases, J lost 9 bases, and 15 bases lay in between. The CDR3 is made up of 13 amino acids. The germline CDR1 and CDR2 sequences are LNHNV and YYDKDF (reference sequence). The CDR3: CATSSGTTASQYF. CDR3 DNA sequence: TGTGCCACCAGCAGTGGGACGACAGCTTCGCAGTACTTC.

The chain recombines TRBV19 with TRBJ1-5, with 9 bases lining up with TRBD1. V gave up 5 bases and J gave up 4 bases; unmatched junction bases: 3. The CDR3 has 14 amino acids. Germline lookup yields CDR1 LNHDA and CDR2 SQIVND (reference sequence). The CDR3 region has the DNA TGTGCCAGTAGTCGACAGGGGGATAATCAGCCCCAGCATTTT. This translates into CASSRQGDNQPQHF. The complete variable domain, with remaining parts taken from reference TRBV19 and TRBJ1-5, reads DGGITQSPKYLFRKEGQNVTLSCEQNLNHDAMYWYRQDPGQGLRLIYYSQIVNDFQKGDIAEGYSVSREKKESFPLTVTSAQKNPTAFYLCASSRQGDNQPQHFGDGTRLSIL.

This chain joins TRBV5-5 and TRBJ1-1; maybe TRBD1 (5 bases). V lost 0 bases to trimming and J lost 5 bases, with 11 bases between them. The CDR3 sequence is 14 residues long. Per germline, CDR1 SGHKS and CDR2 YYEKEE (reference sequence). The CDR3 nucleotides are TGTGCCAGCAGCTTGGGAGGGGTAGGGACTGAAGCTTTCTTT. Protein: CASSLGGVGTEAFF.

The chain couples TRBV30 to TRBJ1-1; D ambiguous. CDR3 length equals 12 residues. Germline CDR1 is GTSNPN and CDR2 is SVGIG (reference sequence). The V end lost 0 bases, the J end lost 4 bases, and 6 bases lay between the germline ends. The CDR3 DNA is TGTGCCTGGAGTGTACGATCCACTGAAGCTTTCTTT. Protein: CAWSVRSTEAFF. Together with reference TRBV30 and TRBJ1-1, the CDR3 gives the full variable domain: SQTIHQWPATLVQPVGSPLSLECTVEGTSNPNLYWYRQAAGRGLQLLFYSVGIGQISSEVPQNLSASRPQDRQFILSSKKLLLSDSGFYLCAWSVRSTEAFFGQGTRLTVV.

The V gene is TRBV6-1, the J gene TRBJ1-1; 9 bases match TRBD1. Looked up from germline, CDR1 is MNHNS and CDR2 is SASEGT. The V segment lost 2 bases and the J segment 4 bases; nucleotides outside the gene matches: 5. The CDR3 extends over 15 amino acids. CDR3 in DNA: TGTGCCAGCAGTGAACTTCCGACAGGGGGCACTGAAGCTTTCTTT. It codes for CASSELPTGGTEAFF.

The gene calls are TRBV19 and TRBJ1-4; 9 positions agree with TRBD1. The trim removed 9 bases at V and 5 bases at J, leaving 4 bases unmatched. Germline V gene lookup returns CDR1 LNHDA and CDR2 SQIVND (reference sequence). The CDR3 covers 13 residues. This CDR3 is CASRDRENEKLFF. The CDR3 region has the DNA TGTGCCAGCCGGGACAGGGAGAATGAAAAACTGTTTTTT. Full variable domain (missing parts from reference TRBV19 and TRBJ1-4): DGGITQSPKYLFRKEGQNVTLSCEQNLNHDAMYWYRQDPGQGLRLIYYSQIVNDFQKGDIAEGYSVSREKKESFPLTVTSAQKNPTAFYLCASRDRENEKLFFGSGTQLSVL.